The next 16 T cell receptor beta chains were all read from a single sample in a study of Graves' ophthalmopathy and Graves' hyperthyroidism. RNA served as the template for amplifying TCR beta CDR3 regions. HTBI primers were used in a first-round RT-PCR, which preceded a second-round multiplex PCR. TCRdb re-derived calls from the multiplex PCR reads in MiXCR, one entry per CDR3 protein. Of about 220,000 distinct CDR3 sequences listed, 20% to 25% were seen once; the top ten hold approximately 39%. What was sequenced was peripheral blood. The receptors shown here come from a woman between 45 and 60 years old with Graves' ophthalmopathy.

This clonotype appeared many times. The chain links TRBV6-5 to TRBJ2-7; D perhaps matches TRBD1 (5 bases). V gave up 8 bases and J gave up 0 bases, with 17 bases separating them. Germline-derived CDR1 and CDR2 are MNHEY and SVGAGI. The CDR3 covers 15 residues. The chain's CDR3 is CASEMFQGVSYEQYF. CDR3 DNA sequence: TGTGCCAGCGAAATGTTCCAGGGTGTCTCCTACGAGCAGTACTTC.

This clonotype was found many times. The chain joins TRBV5-1 to TRBJ2-6; TRBD1 matches at 7 bases. With V trimmed by 2 bases and J by 8 bases, 7 bases remained unmatched. Germline CDR1 SGHRS, CDR2 YFSETQ. The CDR3 contains 15 residues. CDR3 nucleotides: TGCGCCAGCAGCTTCGGACAGGAGTTAACCAACGTCCTGACTTTC. This gives the protein CASSFGQELTNVLTF. The full variable domain, rest sourced from reference TRBV5-1 and TRBJ2-6, is KAGVTQTPRYLIKTRGQQVTLSCSPISGHRSVSWYQQTPGQGLQFLFEYFSETQRNKGNFPGRFSGRQFSNSRSEMNVSTLELGDSALYLCASSFGQELTNVLTFGAGSRLTVL.

This clonotype was detected ten times or more. In nucleotides, the CDR3 is TGTGCCAGCAGCATAGACTCTGGAAACACCATATATTTT. It specifies CASSIDSGNTIYF. The V and J genes are TRBV6-1 and TRBJ1-3, with D hard to call. Looked up from germline, CDR1 is MNHNS and CDR2 is SASEGT. CDR3 length equals 13 residues. Trimming stripped 6 bases from V and 0 bases from J, with 6 bases between.

This clonotype occurred many times. This chain links TRBV19 with TRBJ2-7; 8 nucleotides align to TRBD2. The CDR3 covers 15 residues. Germline lookup yields CDR1 LNHDA and CDR2 SQIVND (reference sequence). J gave up 4 bases and V 5 bases, and 10 bases lay outside the gene matches. The CDR3 spells CASSRGVAGSYEQYF. CDR3 sequence (DNA): TGTGCCAGTAGTCGTGGCGTAGCGGGATCGTACGAGCAGTACTTC.

The table lists this clonotype with many counts. CDR3 nucleotide sequence: TGTGCCAGCAGTTCGTGGACAGGGGGCCCTGGCCAAGAGACCCAGTACTTC. Protein product: CASSSWTGGPGQETQYF. The V gene is TRBV6-5, the J gene TRBJ2-5, with TRBD1 matching 11 bases. The CDR3 is 17 amino acids. The trim removed 4 bases at V and 1 base at J, leaving 8 bases unmatched. Germline lookup yields CDR1 MNHEY and CDR2 SVGAGI.

In its sample, this clonotype was seen many times. The chain employs TRBV10-1 and TRBJ1-1; D unclear. Trimming removed 3 bases at V and 3 bases at J, with 8 bases between. The germline gives CDR1 WNHNN, CDR2 SYGVQD (reference sequence). The CDR3 is 13 amino acids. CDR3 residues: CASSDGYDTEAFF. The DNA for the CDR3 is TGCGCCAGCAGTGATGGGTATGACACTGAAGCTTTCTTT.

This clonotype was counted ten times or more. The gene calls are TRBV11-1 and TRBJ2-7; 10 positions agree with TRBD2. Germline CDR1 is SGHAT and CDR2 is FQDESV (reference sequence). V was pared by 5 bases and J by 6 bases, with 16 bases of the junction left unmatched. The CDR3 totals 17 residues. The CDR3 loop reads CASSPRRGAGGRGEQYF. As DNA, the CDR3 is TGTGCCAGCAGCCCGAGACGAGGAGCGGGAGGGCGGGGCGAGCAGTACTTC.

This clonotype was seen only a few times. The chain recombines TRBV24-1 with TRBJ2-5; D gene unclear. Trimming removed 2 bases at V and 1 base at J, with 10 bases between. The CDR3 contains 15 residues. The germline CDR1 and CDR2 sequences are KGHDR and SFDVKD. The CDR3 loop reads CATSDSTRCQETQYF. The CDR3 DNA is TGTGCCACCAGTGATTCTACACGGTGCCAAGAGACCCAGTACTTC.

Many counts were recorded for this clonotype. This chain connects TRBV12-5 to TRBJ2-6; D is unresolved. Deletions cut 3 bases from V and 1 base from J, with 1 base between. The germline CDR1 and CDR2 sequences are LGHNT and FRNRAP. The CDR3 covers 13 residues. CDR3 loop: CASGFSGANVLTF. In DNA, the CDR3 is TGTGCTAGTGGTTTTTCTGGGGCCAACGTCCTGACTTTC. The complete variable domain, with remaining parts taken from reference TRBV12-5 and TRBJ2-6, reads DARVTQTPRHKVTEMGQEVTMRCQPILGHNTVFWYRQTMMQGLELLAYFRNRAPLDDSGMPKDRFSAEMPDATLATLKIQPSEPRDSAVYFCASGFSGANVLTFGAGSRLTVL.

In this sample, this clonotype turned up a few times. The V gene is TRBV3-1, the J gene TRBJ1-6; D not resolved. Germline V gene data show CDR1 as LGHDT and CDR2 as YNNKEL (reference sequence). The CDR3 covers 12 residues. The ends were cut back, 3 bases at V and 11 bases at J, with 8 bases in the middle. In DNA form, the CDR3 reads TGTGCCAGCAGCCATTCCAAGACACCCCTCCACTTT. It translates to CASSHSKTPLHF.

Many counts were recorded for this clonotype. This rearrangement joins TRBV12-3 or TRBV12-4 to TRBJ2-7; tentative D call: TRBD1 (6 bases). Trimming pared 3 bases from V and 0 bases from J, leaving 18 bases between. This CDR3 spans 17 amino acids. The DNA of the CDR3 is TGTGCCAGCAGTTTGCGGCCTTCCGGGACAATCTCCTACGAGCAGTACTTC. It specifies CASSLRPSGTISYEQYF.

This clonotype was seen many times. The genes are TRBV20-1 and TRBJ2-5; D perhaps matches TRBD2 (6 bases). The V gene lost 6 bases and the J gene lost 5 bases, with 22 bases spanning the gap. Per germline, CDR1 DFQATT and CDR2 SNEGSKA (reference sequence). The CDR3 totals 15 residues. CDR3 sequence: CSATATQEGRETQYF. The CDR3 DNA follows: TGCAGTGCGACCGCCACCCAGGAGGGCCGGGAGACCCAGTACTTC.

This clonotype has only a few counts. The chain employs TRBV10-1 and TRBJ1-1; tentatively, D is TRBD1 (6 bases). Germline CDR1 WNHNN, CDR2 SYGVQD (reference sequence). V was pared by 10 bases and J by 7 bases, with 19 bases between. The CDR3 covers 13 residues. The CDR3 DNA is TGCGCCACCCATGACGGGGGCTATGGTGAAGCTTTCTTT. It specifies CATHDGGYGEAFF.

About this clonotype: This may be a read error: a much more frequent sequence differs by one nucleotide. The chain carries TRBV20-1 and TRBJ2-7; D remains unclear. This CDR3 has 11 amino acids. The germline V and J ends were trimmed by 6 bases and 6 bases, with 12 bases remaining between them. Per the germline V gene, CDR1 is DFQATT and CDR2 is SNEGSKA (reference sequence). CDR3 protein: CSADLSTEQYF. The CDR3 DNA sequence: TGCAGTGCCGACCTTAGTACCGAGCAGTACTTC.

This clonotype was seen ten or more times. The gene calls are TRBV15 and TRBJ2-5; TRBD1 aligns across 8 bases. Germline values: CDR1 LNHNV, CDR2 YYDKDF (reference sequence). Losses at the gene ends were 1 base for V and 5 bases for J; bases not matched to a gene: 12. The CDR3 covers 17 residues. The CDR3, as DNA: TGTGCCACCAGCAGAGGGGGCCAGGGGGCGCAGGAGGAGACCCAGTACTTC. Amino acids: CATSRGGQGAQEETQYF.

The gene calls are TRBV4-1 and TRBJ2-2; D is unresolved. V lost 2 bases, J lost 0 bases, and 4 bases lay in between. Germline V gene sequence: CDR1 MGHRA, CDR2 YSYEKL. The CDR3 is 14 amino acids. The CDR3 loop reads CASSQSPNTGELFF. The CDR3 coding sequence is TGCGCCAGCAGCCAATCTCCGAACACCGGGGAGCTGTTTTTT.